This T cell receptor (beta chain) was recovered during a study of vaccination effects on CD4 cells after COVID-19 (dated by TCRdb to about 2022). Context from the whole study: Participants received two doses of either the BNT162b2 or the mRNA-1273 mRNA SARS-CoV-2 vaccine. The study compared SARS-CoV-2 spike-specific CD4+ TCR repertoires before and after mRNA vaccination in COVID-19 convalescent patients and infection-naive vaccine recipients. The full study included some 10 COVID-19 convalescent patients and a few SARS-CoV-2-naive healthy vaccine recipients. In the study, cultures from other donors were sequenced using the Oncomine TCR Beta short-read assay on an Illumina iSeq 100. What the authors observed across the whole study: Among healthy vaccine recipients, nearly all vaccine-induced clones were SARS-CoV-2 mono-reactive, and only 1 of 255 was cross-reactive with common cold coronaviruses. At late post-vaccination timepoints, both infection-induced and vaccine-induced clones showed marked clonal contraction, consistent with waning T cell responses. The study was limited by a small number of convalescent patients, and early post-infection timepoints were lacking.

As for this clone: Its antigen is unknown. The sample holds no much larger clone one base away, and base qualities are not on file.

Deletion took 0 bases off V and 1 base off J, with a span of 12 bases between the germline ends. The germline V gene yields LGHNA for CDR1 and YSLEER for CDR2. The CDR3 spans 16 residues, from the cysteine through the phenylalanine. Just the 48-base CDR3 DNA is kept, in frame starting at base 1. Receptors were amplified or captured by the immunoSEQ multiplex PCR assay. TCR beta CDR3 sequencing was performed on DNA from the cultured, isolated CD4+ T cells. In the original analysis: Non-productive TCR sequences were discarded, and reads were trimmed to the CDR3 region, with only CDR3s of 7 or more amino acids retained. Antigen-specific clonotypes were identified with the MANAFEST web app by comparing expansion in peptide wells against reference cultures. For clones to be considered positive, expansion at FDR<0.05 versus reference and all other wells, an odds ratio above 5, and a frequency above 0.1% in two replicate wells were required. Cross-reactive clonotypes were defined as significantly expanded in SARS-CoV-2 spike wells and in at least one common cold coronavirus spike condition. Levenshtein distance calculated with the stringdist R package was used to assess CDR3 similarity, and unrooted trees were constructed with ape in R 3.6.1. The source is immuneACCESS, and TCRdb retained only in-frame sequences with V and J called. Part of the clones is not carried over; for the studies checked, unresolved V genes explain less than half of this, and the remainder is unexplained. The V and J calls and the clone size are those of that table, but D and trimming were determined from the DNA. The sample table shows over 55,000 clones, and roughly 79% are seen once. The ten largest account for 2% to 2.5% of the sample.

To identify antigen-specific CD4+ T cell clonotypes by their expansion, the ViraFEST assay first stimulated PBMC with viral peptide pools and then applied TCR sequencing. After 10 to 11 days of culture, CD4+ T cells were isolated with the EasySep CD4+ T cell isolation kit. None of the healthy vaccine recipients had a prior SARS-CoV-2 infection, which was confirmed by nucleocapsid antibody tests that came back negative both before and after vaccination. Roughly 2 million PBMC per well were cultured in IMDM with 5% human AB serum, roughly 10 IU/ml IL-2 and gentamicin, plus 10 ug/ml peptides. Half of the culture medium was replaced with fresh IL-2-containing medium on days 3 and 7. Unless otherwise noted, each peptide stimulation condition was cultured in triplicate wells. PBMC were separated from whole blood using Ficoll-Paque Plus gradient centrifugation and were then either cryopreserved at -140C or used fresh. Overlapping peptide pools spanned the spike proteins of SARS-CoV-2 and the common cold coronaviruses HCoV-NL63, HCoV-OC43 and HCoV-229E. The QIAamp micro DNA kit was used to extract genomic DNA from the cultured CD4+ T cells.

This TCR derives from a human donor who received a COVID-19 vaccine. The sample was CD4+ T cells from PBMCs cultured with HCoV-229E spike peptides, taken before COVID-19 vaccination. According to the study, the label for this sample's cell subset or site signals: HCoV-229E spike overlapping peptide pool stimulation. Recombination joined TRBV4-3 with TRBJ1-1; the D gene is not confidently resolved. The CDR3 region: CASSQDVGRQNTEAFF. The bases read TGCGCCAGCAGCCAAGATGTAGGCAGACAGAACACTGAAGCTTTCTTT.